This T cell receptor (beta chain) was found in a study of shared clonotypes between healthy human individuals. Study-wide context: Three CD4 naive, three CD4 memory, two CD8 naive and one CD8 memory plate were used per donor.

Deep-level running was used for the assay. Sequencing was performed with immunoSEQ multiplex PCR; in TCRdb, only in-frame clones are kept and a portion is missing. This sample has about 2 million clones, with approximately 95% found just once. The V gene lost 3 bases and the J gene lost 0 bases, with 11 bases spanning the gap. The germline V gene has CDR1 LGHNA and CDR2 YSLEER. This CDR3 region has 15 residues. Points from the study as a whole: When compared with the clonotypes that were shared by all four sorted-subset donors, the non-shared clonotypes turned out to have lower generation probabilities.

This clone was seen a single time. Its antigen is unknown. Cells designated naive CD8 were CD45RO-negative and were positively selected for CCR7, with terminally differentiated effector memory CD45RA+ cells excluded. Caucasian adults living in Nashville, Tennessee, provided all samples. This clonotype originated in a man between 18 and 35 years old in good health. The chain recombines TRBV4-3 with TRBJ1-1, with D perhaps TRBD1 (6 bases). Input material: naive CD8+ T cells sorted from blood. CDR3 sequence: CASSHAGGLNTEAFF. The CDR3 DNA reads TGCGCCAGCAGCCACGCCGGGGGGCTGAACACTGAAGCTTTCTTT.